This section outlines one TCR beta chain sequence together with its context. Germline V CDR1 and CDR2: LGHDT, YNNKEL (reference sequence). Trimming took 3 bases from V and 3 from J, leaving 12 bases between them. This CDR3 is 15 amino acids long. Under the authors' procedure: From reference gene primer amplification, estimates of nucleated cell counts were derived. The data were produced by immunoSEQ multiplex PCR, yet TCRdb's version contains in-frame clones alone and is incomplete. V and J calls plus clone size are reproduced from that table; the DNA served to infer D and trimming. The sample yields approximately 250,000 clones, roughly nine tenths seen once. The source of the sample is a study of blood T cell repertoires in COVID-19. As for the study in general: From T cells, B-cell-depleted T cells, or PBMCs came the material, which was cDNA or gDNA.

The material sequenced was peripheral blood. This receptor was taken from an older woman who had recovered from COVID-19. The chain couples TRBV3-1 (or the pseudogene TRBV3-2) to TRBJ1-3, with no clear D. CDR3 nucleotides: TGTGCCAGCAGCCAGGGCAACTGGGTTGGAAACACCATATATTTT. It translates to CASSQGNWVGNTIYF.